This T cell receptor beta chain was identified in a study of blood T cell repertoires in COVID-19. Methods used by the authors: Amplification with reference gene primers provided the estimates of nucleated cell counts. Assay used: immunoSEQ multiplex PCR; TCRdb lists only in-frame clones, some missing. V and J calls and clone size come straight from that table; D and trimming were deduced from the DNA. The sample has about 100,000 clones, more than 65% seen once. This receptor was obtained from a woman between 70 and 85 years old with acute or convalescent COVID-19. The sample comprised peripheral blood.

Here the CDR3 reads CASSPRGDTGELFF. For the CDR3, the DNA is TGTGCCAGCAGCCCTCGGGGGGACACCGGGGAGCTGTTTTTT. This rearrangement joins TRBV9 to TRBJ2-2, with 7 positions matching TRBD2. J was trimmed by 3 bases and V by 4 bases; bases with no gene match: 3. In germline, CDR1 is SGDLS, CDR2 YYNGEE. The CDR3 contains 14 residues.